This paragraph covers one T cell receptor beta chain sequence. It lacks a known antigen. Qualities for individual bases were not recorded, and no much larger clone is one base off. One collaborating source in Seattle enrolled patients during active infection and followed them longitudinally through the course of disease. The collaborating institutions used their own protocols to collect whole blood in K2EDTA tubes. For TCRbeta analysis, collaborators shipped samples in one of three forms: frozen whole blood, isolated PBMCs, or DNA extracted from either of those sample types. The record originates from a study of blood T cell repertoires in COVID-19 (dated by TCRdb to 2018 to 2021). For the wider study: Samples from collaborators originated in the United States, Italy and Spain and spanned both the acute and convalescent phases of COVID-19. The sample metadata nearly always contained a de-identified subject ID, COVID-19 status, age in years and sex. The material from the prospective study consisted of cDNA or gDNA derived from T cells, B-cell-depleted T cells, or PBMCs. A freely available public database, intended as a resource for researchers studying the immune response to SARS-CoV-2, is where the repertoires were released. HLA class I and class II types, where available, came from metadata supplied by the sample provider rather than from assay-based typing. The dataset comprised deeply sampled blood TCRbeta repertoires from subjects exposed to, actively infected with, or recovered from COVID-19. The samples were drawn from the first 160 participants of the ongoing ImmuneRACE study and from roughly 1,300 subjects provided by 6 global collaborators. What the study reported, not specific to this receptor: The quantity of clinical and demographic metadata differed by source and by participant and was supplied without curation.

The immunoSEQ Assay, a bias-controlled multiplex PCR, was used to amplify TCRbeta CDR3 regions from genomic DNA. The published analysis was carried out like this. The number of nucleated cells in each sample was estimated from the amplification of reference gene primers within the assay. To quantify the absolute abundance of each unique TCRbeta CDR3 rearrangement, sequence reads were collapsed and filtered. For each sample, productive Simpson clonality was calculated as the square root of Simpson's diversity index across productive rearrangements. In its TCRdb copy, this immuneACCESS table keeps in-frame sequences only and misses some clones. Where compared with another copy, unresolved V genes explain less than half of these, and the others have no known cause. From that table come the V and J calls and clone size; the DNA was used to work out D and trimming. Present in this sample are just over 300,000 clones, 89% of which were seen just once. Clones ranked in the top ten supply approximately 2% of the sample.

Including the terminal cysteine and phenylalanine, the CDR3 comprises 15 residues. Just CDR3 DNA is preserved here, 45 bases in frame from base 1. The germline ends are 18 bases apart after V is trimmed by 2 bases and J by 5 bases. Taken from the germline V gene (reference sequence), the CDR1 and CDR2 loops are GTSNPN and SVGIG. Source material: peripheral blood. This clonotype originated in a woman in her twenties or thirties with COVID-19, enrolled during active disease. This chain joins TRBV30 to TRBJ1-1; 5 matching bases give a weak D call of TRBD1. The nucleotides read TGTGCCTGGAGTAGGACCGCGTGGGGCGCAACTGAAGCTTTCTTT. It is translated as CAWSRTAWGATEAFF.